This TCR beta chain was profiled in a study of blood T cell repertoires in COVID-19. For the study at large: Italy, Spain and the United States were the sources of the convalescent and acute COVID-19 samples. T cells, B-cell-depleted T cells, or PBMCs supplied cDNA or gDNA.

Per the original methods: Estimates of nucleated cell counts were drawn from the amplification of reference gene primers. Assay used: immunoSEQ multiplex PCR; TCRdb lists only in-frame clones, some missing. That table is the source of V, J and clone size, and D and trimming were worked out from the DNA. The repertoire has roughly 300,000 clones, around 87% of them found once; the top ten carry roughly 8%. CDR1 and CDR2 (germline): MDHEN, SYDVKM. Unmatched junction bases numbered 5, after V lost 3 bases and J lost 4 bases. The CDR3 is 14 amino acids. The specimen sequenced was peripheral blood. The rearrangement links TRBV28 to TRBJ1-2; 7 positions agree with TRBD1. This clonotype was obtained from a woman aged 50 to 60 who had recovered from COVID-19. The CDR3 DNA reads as TGTGCCAGCAGTTTTCTGGACAGGAGCTATGGCTACACCTTC. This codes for CASSFLDRSYGYTF.